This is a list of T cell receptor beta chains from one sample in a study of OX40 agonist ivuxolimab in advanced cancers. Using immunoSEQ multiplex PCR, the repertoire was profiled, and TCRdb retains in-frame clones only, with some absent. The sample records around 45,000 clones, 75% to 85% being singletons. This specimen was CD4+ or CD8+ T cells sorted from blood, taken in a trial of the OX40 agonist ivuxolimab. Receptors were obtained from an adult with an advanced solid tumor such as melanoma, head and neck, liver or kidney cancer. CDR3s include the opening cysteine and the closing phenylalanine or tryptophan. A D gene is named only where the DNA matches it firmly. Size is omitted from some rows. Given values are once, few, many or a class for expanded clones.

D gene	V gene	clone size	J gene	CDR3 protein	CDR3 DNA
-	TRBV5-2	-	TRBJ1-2	CASSQERQGVRYTF	TGCGCCAGCAGCCAAGAGAGGCAGGGGGTCCGCTACACCTTC
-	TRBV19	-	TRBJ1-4	CASSMGAGRNEKLFF	TGTGCCAGTAGTATGGGGGCAGGGCGGAATGAAAAACTGTTTTTT
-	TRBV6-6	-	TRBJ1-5	CASRRTGTANQPQHF	TGTGCCAGCAGGCGAACAGGGACTGCCAATCAGCCCCAGCATTTT
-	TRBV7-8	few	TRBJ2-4	CASSRESNIQYF	TGTGCCAGCAGCAGAGAGAGTAACATTCAGTACTTC
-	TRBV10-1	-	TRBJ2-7	CASSESWTAENEQYF	TGCGCCAGCAGTGAGTCGTGGACCGCCGAGAACGAGCAGTACTTC
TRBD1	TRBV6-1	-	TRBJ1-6	CASSEAQTGGYNSPLHF	TGTGCCAGCAGTGAAGCCCAGACAGGGGGGTATAATTCACCCCTCCACTTT
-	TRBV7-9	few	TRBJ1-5	CASSLGGAVSNQPQHF	TGTGCCAGCAGCTTAGGCGGGGCAGTTAGCAATCAGCCCCAGCATTTT
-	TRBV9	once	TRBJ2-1	CASSVVESPYNEQFF	TGTGCCAGCAGCGTAGTGGAGAGCCCCTACAATGAGCAGTTCTTC
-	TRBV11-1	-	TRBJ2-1	CASSFVRDQSRSEQFF	TGTGCCAGCAGCTTTGTCCGAGATCAGTCGCGAAGTGAGCAGTTCTTC
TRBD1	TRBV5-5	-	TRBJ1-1	CASRIDRGFTEAFF	TGTGCCAGCAGAATCGACAGGGGGTTTACTGAAGCTTTCTTT
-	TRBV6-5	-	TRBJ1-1	CASSKQMNTEAFF	TGTGCCAGCAGTAAGCAGATGAACACTGAAGCTTTCTTT
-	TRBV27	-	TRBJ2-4	CASSSAGRGAKNIQYF	TGTGCCAGCAGTTCCGCGGGTCGGGGAGCCAAAAACATTCAGTACTTC
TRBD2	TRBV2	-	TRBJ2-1	CASRVGLAEYNEQFF	TGTGCCAGCAGGGTTGGACTAGCGGAGTACAATGAGCAGTTCTTC
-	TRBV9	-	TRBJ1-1	CASSVVGLENTEAFF	TGTGCCAGCAGCGTAGTCGGGTTGGAGAACACTGAAGCTTTCTTT
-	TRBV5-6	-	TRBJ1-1	CASSLGVETEAFF	TGTGCCAGCAGCTTGGGGGTAGAGACTGAAGCTTTCTTT
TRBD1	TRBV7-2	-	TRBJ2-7	CASSLRTGGTFPYEQYF	TGTGCCAGCAGCCTACGGACAGGGGGCACGTTCCCCTACGAGCAGTACTTC
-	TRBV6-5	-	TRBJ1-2	CASSPNFQMGYTF	TGTGCCAGCAGCCCAAACTTTCAAATGGGCTACACCTTC
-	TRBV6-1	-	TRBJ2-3	CASSVPGASDTQYF	TGTGCCAGCAGTGTGCCAGGCGCCTCGGATACGCAGTATTTT
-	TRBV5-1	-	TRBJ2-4	CASSRDTGDIQYF	TGCGCCAGCAGCCGTGACACTGGTGACATTCAGTACTTC
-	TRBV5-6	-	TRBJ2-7	CASSLELVYEQYF	TGTGCCAGCAGCTTGGAACTAGTTTACGAGCAGTACTTC
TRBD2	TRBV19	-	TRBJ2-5	CASSRGAGGDETQYF	TGTGCCAGTAGTAGGGGAGCGGGAGGAGATGAGACCCAGTACTTC
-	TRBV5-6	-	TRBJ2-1	CASSLDRVSSYNEQFF	TGTGCCAGCAGCTTGGACAGGGTGAGCTCCTACAATGAGCAGTTCTTC
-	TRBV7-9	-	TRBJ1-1	CASSLGTVTMNTEAFF	TGTGCCAGCAGCTTAGGGACAGTGACTATGAACACTGAAGCTTTCTTT
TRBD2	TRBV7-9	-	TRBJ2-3	CASSFSGGRDTQYF	TGTGCCAGCAGCTTTAGCGGGGGGAGGGATACGCAGTATTTT
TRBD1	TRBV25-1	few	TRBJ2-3	CASSESGTGQSTDTQYF	TGTGCCAGCAGTGAATCAGGGACAGGGCAGAGCACAGATACGCAGTATTTT
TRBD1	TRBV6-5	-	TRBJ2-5	CASSGTGRRETQYF	TGTGCCAGCAGTGGGACAGGCAGGAGGGAGACCCAGTACTTC
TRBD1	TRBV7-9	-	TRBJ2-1	CASTQSPGTGGEYNEQFF	TGTGCCAGCACCCAATCTCCCGGGACAGGGGGTGAATACAATGAGCAGTTCTTC
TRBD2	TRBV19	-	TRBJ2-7	CASRLSLAGLYEQYF	TGTGCCAGTAGGTTGTCGCTAGCGGGCCTTTACGAGCAGTACTTC
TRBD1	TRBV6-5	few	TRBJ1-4	CASSYSTGGKLFF	TGTGCCAGCAGTTACTCGACAGGGGGAAAACTGTTTTTT
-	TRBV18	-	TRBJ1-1	CASSPPLNTEAFF	TGTGCCAGCTCACCACCCCTGAACACTGAAGCTTTCTTT
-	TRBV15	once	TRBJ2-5	CATSRSTGREEQYF	TGTGCCACCAGCAGATCCACAGGGCGGGAAGAGCAGTACTTC
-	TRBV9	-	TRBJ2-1	CASSVVTAYNEQFF	TGTGCCAGCAGCGTAGTGACAGCCTACAATGAGCAGTTCTTC
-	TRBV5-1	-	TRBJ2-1	CASSVSSWEQFF	TGCGCCAGCAGCGTCTCTAGCTGGGAGCAGTTCTTC
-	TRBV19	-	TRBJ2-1	CASSISGSYSYNEQFF	TGTGCCAGTAGTATATCCGGTTCGTACTCCTACAATGAGCAGTTCTTC
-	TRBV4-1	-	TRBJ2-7	CASSQEGLGNEQYF	TGCGCCAGCAGCCAAGAAGGGCTGGGAAACGAGCAGTACTTC
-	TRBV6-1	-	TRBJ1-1	CASGGTVNTEAFF	TGTGCCAGCGGTGGGACGGTTAACACTGAAGCTTTCTTT
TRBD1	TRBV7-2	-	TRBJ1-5	CASSQVRQGAQPQHF	TGTGCCAGCAGCCAAGTACGACAGGGCGCTCAGCCCCAGCATTTT
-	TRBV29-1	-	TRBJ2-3	CSARQTFTDTQYF	TGCAGCGCCAGGCAGACCTTCACAGATACGCAGTATTTT
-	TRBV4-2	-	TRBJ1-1	CASSQDIGTEAFF	TGTGCCAGCAGCCAAGATATAGGGACTGAAGCTTTCTTT